This T cell receptor (beta chain) comes out of a study of chemoradiotherapy in HPV16-positive cancers. Overall study: Candidate HPV-specific T-cell clones and common TCR motifs came from functional assays in a couple of HPV16-positive patients. Study-wide results and caveats: Better recurrence-free survival went with HPV-responsive T-cell expansion in HPV16-positive patients. Candidate HPV-specific clones and E7-related TCR motifs grew in tumor during treatment.

TCRdb's copy holds only in-frame clones and misses some; the assay was immunoSEQ multiplex PCR. The table has over 10,000 clones, around 85% seen once; the top ten hold less than 6%. Samples were taken several times over chemoradiotherapy. The CDR3 consists of 15 residues. V gave up 5 bases and J gave up 0 bases, with 11 bases separating them. The germline CDR1 and CDR2 sequences are MNHEY and SVGAGI. A word on this clone: The antigen remains undetermined.

This TCR came from a human donor with HPV-associated anogenital cancer. The gene calls are TRBV6-5 and TRBJ1-5; the D gene is possibly TRBD1 (6 bases). The source was blood, collected from a patient who underwent chemoradiotherapy. The CDR3 is CASSPGVVSNQPQHF. The DNA for the CDR3 is TGTGCCAGCAGTCCAGGGGTAGTTAGCAATCAGCCCCAGCATTTT.